This entry features one T cell receptor (beta chain) sequence. Its antigen is unknown. This record belongs to a study of T cell responses to AZD1222 COVID-19 vaccine. Study findings and constraints: Donor demographics were predominantly white British with a female majority; clonal diversity may be underestimated. Repertoires were obtained solely post-peak T cell response. Targets within unmutated variant regions were reportedly found for nearly half of spike-specific TCRs. Once two AZD1222 doses were given, Spike-specific TCR breadth and depth went up.

Here immunoSEQ multiplex PCR was the method, and the copy in TCRdb shows in-frame clones only, minus some. The table lists about 120,000 clones, roughly nine tenths of them singletons, with approximately 30% in the top ten. The sequencing used peripheral blood, collected on day 0 of AZD1222 vaccination. This TCR was sampled from an adult in good health.

This chain's CDR3 is CASSYGTGGTGANVLTF. DNA of the CDR3: TGTGCCAGCAGTTACGGGACAGGGGGGACTGGGGCCAACGTCCTGACTTTC. V is TRBV27 and J is TRBJ2-6; 11 nucleotides match TRBD1. The germline V gene has CDR1 MNHEY and CDR2 SMNVEV (reference sequence). The CDR3 is made up of 17 amino acids. V gave up 4 bases and J gave up 2 bases; unmatched junction bases: 4.